This T cell receptor (beta chain) was profiled in a study of T cell therapy after organ transplantation. Study as a whole: T cell doses, up to 6, came every 2 weeks; follow-up lasted roughly 30 weeks. About 85% of the ten patients were clinical responders.

Profiling relied on immunoSEQ multiplex PCR, and the TCRdb table lists in-frame clones only, not all of them. The table lists some 48,000 clones, 94% of them singletons. About this clone itself: Its specificity is unknown. This sample also contains other DNA sequences that code for the same CDR3.

V lost 4 bases and J lost 0; bases outside the gene matches: 3. Germline lookup yields CDR1 MNHNS and CDR2 SASEGT. This CDR3 comprises 14 residues. This specimen consisted of CD8+ T cells from blood, obtained before autologous CMV-specific T cell therapy. This chain uses TRBV6-1 with TRBJ2-7; TRBD2 agrees at 7 bases. The sequence was collected from a human patient who had received a solid organ transplant and had CMV disease. CDR3 in DNA: TGTGCCAGCAGTGGGCGCGGGAGCTCCTACGAGCAGTACTTC. This codes for CASSGRGSSYEQYF.